Below, 11 T cell receptor beta chains from the same sample are listed, as sequenced in a study of T-cell reconstitution after alpha-beta-depleted transplantation in children. Unique molecular identifiers were incorporated into the prepared TCRbeta library. A single record per CDR3 protein comes from TCRdb applying MiXCR to the PCR reads. Here the sample spans around 600,000 distinct CDR3 sequences, roughly 23% being singletons. Sequenced material: PBMCs, mostly from graft donor cells, taken 360 days after TCRalphabeta/CD19-depleted stem cell transplant. All receptors come from a boy under two years old who had a stem cell transplant for acute myeloid leukemia, so the T cells may come from the graft donor.

The chain recombines TRBV9 with TRBJ2-5; D is possibly TRBD1 (6 bases). Trimming took 0 bases from V and 5 from J, leaving 11 bases between them. Germline-derived CDR1 and CDR2 are SGDLS and YYNGEE. CDR3 length equals 14 residues. CDR3 amino acids: CASSVDREGETQYF. As DNA, the CDR3 is TGTGCCAGCAGCGTAGACAGGGAAGGGGAGACCCAGTACTTC.

The chain joins TRBV12-3 or TRBV12-4 to TRBJ1-2; D call uncertain. Trimming removed 3 bases at V and 7 bases at J, with 15 bases between. This CDR3 has 14 amino acids. Here the CDR3 DNA reads TGTGCCAGCAGTTTCTCCGGGAGGGCCCGTGGCTACACCTTC. Its protein is CASSFSGRARGYTF.

The chain is built from TRBV11-2 and TRBJ2-3; TRBD1 agrees at 8 bases. Losses at the gene ends were 4 bases for V and 7 bases for J; bases not matched to a gene: 16. Germline CDR1 SGHAT, CDR2 FQNNGV. This CDR3 is built from 17 residues. In DNA form, the CDR3 reads TGTGCCAGCAGCTCCTGGACAGGGAACCTCAGCACGAATACGCAGTATTTT. As protein: CASSSWTGNLSTNTQYF.

The chain has TRBV20-1 and TRBJ2-7; 9 nucleotides line up with TRBD1. With V trimmed by 3 bases and J by 6 bases, 9 bases remained unmatched. The CDR3 extends over 14 amino acids. Germline V CDR1 and CDR2: DFQATT, SNEGSKA (reference sequence). The DNA for the CDR3 is TGCAGTGCTAGTCGTGGGACAGGGTTGGCCGAGCAGTACGTC. Translated, it gives CSASRGTGLAEQYV.

The chain uses TRBV5-5 and TRBJ2-1; 9 bases line up with TRBD1. Unmatched junction bases numbered 3, after V lost 1 base and J lost 4 bases. The length of the CDR3 is 15 residues. CDR1 and CDR2 from the germline V gene are SGHKS and YYEKEE (reference sequence). CDR3 DNA: TGTGCCAGCAGCTTGACACAGGGGGCGTACAATGAGCAGTTCTTC. Translated, it gives CASSLTQGAYNEQFF.

This clonotype was counted between two and nine times. This rearrangement joins TRBV2 to TRBJ1-3; tentatively, D is TRBD1 (6 bases). CDR1 and CDR2 from the germline V gene are SNHLY and FYNNEI. The CDR3 has 15 residues. V was clipped by 5 bases and J by 2 bases, with 13 bases between them. The CDR3 sequence is CASSPRQGPGNTIYF. In DNA, the CDR3 is TGTGCCAGCAGTCCACGTCAGGGGCCTGGAAACACCATATATTTT.

There are a few counts of this clonotype. The chain recombines TRBV9 with TRBJ2-2, with no clear D. Germline assignment: CDR1 SGDLS and CDR2 YYNGEE. The CDR3 covers 17 residues. V was trimmed by 2 bases and J by 2 bases, leaving 16 bases between them. The CDR3 DNA sequence: TGTGCCAGCAGCGTTCACCCTACAGTGCTTAACACCGGGGAGCTGTTTTTT. It translates to CASSVHPTVLNTGELFF.

In its sample, this clonotype was seen a few times. The chain employs TRBV12-3 or TRBV12-4 and TRBJ1-5, with TRBD1 as a possible D gene (6 bases). This CDR3 region has 15 residues. Between the trimmed V and J ends, which lost 2 bases and 1 base, there was a span of 9 bases. The CDR3, as DNA: TGTGCCAGCAGTTTAACCAGGGGAAGCAATCAGCCCCAGCATTTT. Protein product: CASSLTRGSNQPQHF.

V gene TRBV11-2 combines with J gene TRBJ2-7; D possibly corresponds to TRBD2 (5 bases). CDR1 is SGHAT, CDR2 FQNNGV, per germline. The CDR3 is 13 residues long. With 5 bases removed from V and 4 bases from J, the gap between germline ends came to 12 bases. The CDR3 is CASSRRPGYEQYV. The CDR3 DNA sequence: TGTGCCAGCAGCCGCCGACCGGGGTACGAGCAGTACGTC.

The V call is TRBV5-5, the J call TRBJ2-5; 7 bases line up with TRBD1. Germline lookup yields CDR1 SGHKS and CDR2 YYEKEE (reference sequence). The CDR3 is 14 residues long. V shed 4 bases, J shed 2 bases, and the junction held 5 bases outside the gene matches. CDR3 region: CASSLLTGQETQYF. CDR3 nucleotide sequence: TGTGCCAGCAGCCTGTTGACAGGGCAAGAGACCCAGTACTTC.

Many counts were recorded for this clonotype. The chain uses TRBV2 and TRBJ2-7; TRBD1 agrees at 8 bases. Germline values: CDR1 SNHLY, CDR2 FYNNEI. This CDR3 contains 15 residues. V lost 0 bases and J lost 7; bases outside the gene matches: 8. Written as DNA, the CDR3 is TGTGCCAGCAGTGAAGCCTGGACAGGGATCTGGGAGCAGTACTTC. This codes for CASSEAWTGIWEQYF.